The rows below give T cell receptor beta chains drawn from one sample of a study of T cell changes during pregnancy in multiple sclerosis. Libraries were prepared by immunoSEQ multiplex PCR; TCRdb keeps only in-frame clonotypes and omits some of them. The sample carries tens of thousands of clones, 80% to 95% recorded once. Sequences were derived from CD4+ T cells from peripheral blood mononuclear cells, sampled before pregnancy. Every receptor here comes from a female donor with multiple sclerosis, enrolled in a pregnancy study. CDR3s include the opening cysteine and the closing phenylalanine or tryptophan. D genes are given only for firm matches. Size tells how often a clone was seen (once, few, many) or the class of an expanded clone, and some rows leave it out.

>TRBV18|TRBJ1-2|NA|NA
TGTGCCAGCTCACCCCCGACAGAAATACATGGCTACACCTTC
CASSPPTEIHGYTF
>TRBV19|TRBJ2-1|NA|NA
TGTGCCAGTAGCTTCGGAACGAAACAGGGCGTGCTCTTC
CASSFGTKQGVLF
>TRBV15|TRBJ2-3|TRBD2|NA
TGTGCCACCAGGACTAGCGGGAAGTCAGATACGCAGTATTTT
CATRTSGKSDTQYF
>TRBV21-1|TRBJ1-1|NA|NA
TGTGCCAGCAGCATGTGGGCCCAAGGGGACACTGAAGCTTTCTTT
CASSMWAQGDTEAFF
>TRBV2|TRBJ2-7|TRBD1|once
TGTGCCAGCAGTCAACAGGGGGCGTGGGAGCAGTACTTC
CASSQQGAWEQYF
>TRBV11-3|TRBJ1-2|NA|NA
TGTGCCAGCACCTATAACTATGGCTACACCTTC
CASTYNYGYTF
>TRBV18|TRBJ2-5|TRBD2|NA
TGTGCCAGCTCACCACCGGGACTAGCGGGATCTGTGGAGACCCAGTACTTC
CASSPPGLAGSVETQYF
>TRBV30|TRBJ1-2|NA|NA
TGTGCCTGGAGTGTACCTCAGGGCTACACCTTC
CAWSVPQGYTF
>TRBV2|TRBJ2-3|NA|few
TGTGCCAGCAATGGGCCGTTCACAGATACGCAGTATTTT
CASNGPFTDTQYF
>TRBV5-1|TRBJ2-3|NA|NA
TGCGCCAGCAGCTTGGCGGTACGCAGCGTTACCACAGATACGCAGTATTTT
CASSLAVRSVTTDTQYF
>TRBV10-3|TRBJ2-1|TRBD2|NA
TGTGCCATCAGTCCGGGAGGCGAAGCCTACAATGAGCAGTTCTTC
CAISPGGEAYNEQFF
>TRBV27|TRBJ2-3|TRBD2|NA
TGTGCCAGCAGTACCATAGCGGGAGGACTCCATGAATCGGATACGCAGTATTTT
CASSTIAGGLHESDTQYF
>TRBV11-2|TRBJ2-2|NA|NA
TGTGCCAGCAGCTACTCCCTGAACACCGGGGAGCTGTTTTTT
CASSYSLNTGELFF
>TRBV7-9|TRBJ2-1|TRBD2|NA
TGTGCCAGCAGCTCAGGACTAGGTCTTCAGTTCTTC
CASSSGLGLQFF
>TRBV7-2|TRBJ2-7|TRBD2|NA
TGTGCCAGCAGCTTAGCGGCTAGCGGACCCTACGAGCAGTACTTC
CASSLAASGPYEQYF
>TRBV6-4|TRBJ2-5|NA|NA
TGTGCCAGCAGTGTACGGGTAGGAGAGACCCAGTACTTC
CASSVRVGETQYF
>TRBV25-1|TRBJ2-7|TRBD1|NA
TGTGCCAGCAGGAAGACAGGGGAGCCCTACGAGCAGTACTTC
CASRKTGEPYEQYF
>TRBV4-3|TRBJ1-5|NA|NA
TGCGCCAGCAGCCAATTATTATCTGGGCAGGCACCCCAGCATTTT
CASSQLLSGQAPQHF
>TRBV28|TRBJ1-1|NA|once
TGTGCCAGCAGTCCACAGACAGGAGTGAACACTGAAGCTTTCTTT
CASSPQTGVNTEAFF
>TRBV19|TRBJ1-1|NA|NA
TGTGCCAGTAGTATCCTCCAGGGTATAACTTTCTTT
CASSILQGITFF
>TRBV7-7|TRBJ2-5|NA|NA
TGTGCTAGCAAAGCGACAGGAGGTGAGACCCAGTACTTC
CASKATGGETQYF
>TRBV27|TRBJ1-5|NA|NA
TGTGCCAGCAGTCAAGGGCCAGCGGATCTCTATAGCAATCAGCCCCAGCATTTT
CASSQGPADLYSNQPQHF
>TRBV5-1|TRBJ2-7|TRBD2|NA
TGCGCCAGCGGCCAGCGGGAGGCCCCCTACGAGCAGTACTTC
CASGQREAPYEQYF
>TRBV4-2|TRBJ1-1|TRBD1|NA
TGTGCCAGCAGCCAAGCTACTCAGGGGGCGGTGGTCACTGAAGCTTTCTTT
CASSQATQGAVVTEAFF
>TRBV2|TRBJ1-2|TRBD1|NA
TGTGCCAGCAGGAGGGGGACAGTATCTGGCTACACCTTC
CASRRGTVSGYTF
>TRBV28|TRBJ2-5|NA|NA
TGTGCCAGCAGTTTCGGTCAAGAGACCCAGTACTTC
CASSFGQETQYF
>TRBV28|TRBJ1-1|NA|NA
TGTGCCAGCAGCCCCCGGGGAAAGGGCGTCACTGAAGCTTTCTTT
CASSPRGKGVTEAFF
>TRBV7-2|TRBJ1-2|NA|NA
TGTGCCACGGAACTAGGAGAGGGCCCGACTAACTATGGCTACACCTTC
CATELGEGPTNYGYTF
>TRBV19|TRBJ2-7|TRBD2|NA
TGTGCCACCATGGGACTAGCGGGAGGGACAACCTACGAGCAGTACTTC
CATMGLAGGTTYEQYF
>TRBV27|TRBJ2-1|NA|NA
TGTGCCAGCAGTTTGAAGCAAGAATACAATGAGCAGTTCTTC
CASSLKQEYNEQFF
>TRBV18|TRBJ1-1|TRBD1|NA
TGTGCCAGCTCACCTTCCGGGACAGGCAACACTGAAGCTTTCTTT
CASSPSGTGNTEAFF
>TRBV10-3|TRBJ2-7|TRBD1|NA
TGTGCCATCAGGGAGGACAGGGCGCACGAGCAGTACTTC
CAIREDRAHEQYF
>TRBV5-1|TRBJ1-2|TRBD1|NA
TGCGCCAGCAGCTTGGCAGGGACAGCTAACTATGGCTACACCTTC
CASSLAGTANYGYTF
>TRBV7-2|TRBJ2-1|NA|NA
TGTGCCAGCAGCCCCTCGACATTGGTTACCTCCAATGAGCAGTTCTTC
CASSPSTLVTSNEQFF
>TRBV27|TRBJ2-1|TRBD2|NA
TGTGCCAGCAGTTTATATCCCCGCGTAGCGGGAGGCCTGAATAATGAGCAGTTCTTC
CASSLYPRVAGGLNNEQFF
>TRBV30|TRBJ1-1|NA|NA
TGTGCCTGGAGTTCCCTCCTCCTTGAAGCTTTCTTT
CAWSSLLLEAFF
>TRBV13|TRBJ1-2|TRBD1|NA
TGTGCCAGCAGCACAAACAGGGGAAGAGGCTATGGCTACACCTTC
CASSTNRGRGYGYTF
>TRBV9|TRBJ2-2|TRBD2|NA
TGTGCCAGCAGCGGGGGACCGGGGACTAGCAGGGAGCTGTTTTTT
CASSGGPGTSRELFF
>TRBV29-1|TRBJ1-2|TRBD1|NA
TGCAGCGTTGATGTGACAGGGGGTTCTAACTATGGCTACACCTTC
CSVDVTGGSNYGYTF
>TRBV27|TRBJ2-7|TRBD1|NA
TGTGCCAGCAGTCCCCTAATCACAGGGGGCAATACCTACGAGCAGTACTTC
CASSPLITGGNTYEQYF
>TRBV7-9|TRBJ1-3|NA|NA
TGTGCCAGCAGCTTAGTTCTGTCCCGGGACACGTACGGAAACACCATATATTTT
CASSLVLSRDTYGNTIYF
>TRBV19|TRBJ1-2|TRBD1|NA
TGTGCCAGTAGGGGACAGGGGGCACGGTATGGCTACACCTTC
CASRGQGARYGYTF
>TRBV5-1|TRBJ2-7|NA|NA
TGCGCCAGCAGCTTGGGTGGCAGTTCCTACGAGCAGTACTTC
CASSLGGSSYEQYF